This T cell receptor beta chain was identified during a study of blood T cell repertoires in COVID-19. Study details: Acute-phase and convalescent COVID-19 samples originated in the United States, Italy and Spain. From T cells, B-cell-depleted T cells, or PBMCs came the material, which was cDNA or gDNA.

Patients of the Seattle cohort, enrolled during active infection, were followed longitudinally. The length of the CDR3 is 15 residues. Germline V CDR1 and CDR2: SGHDT, YYEEEE. Trimming cost V 1 base and J 3 bases; bases outside gene matches: 4. Source study methods: Amplification of reference gene primers provided the estimated nucleated cell counts. Method: immunoSEQ multiplex PCR; TCRdb's copy keeps in-frame clones and lacks some. That table gives V, J and clone size, and the DNA gave D and trimming. The sample has about 250,000 clones, around 91% seen once. The material sequenced was peripheral blood. The source of this sequence is a woman between 55 and 75 years old with COVID-19, enrolled during active disease. The chain couples TRBV5-6 to TRBJ2-7; 10 positions match TRBD2. The CDR3 sequence is CASSLRTSGIYEQYF. The CDR3 DNA reads as TGTGCCAGCAGCTTGCGTACTAGCGGGATCTACGAGCAGTACTTC.